A selection of T cell receptor beta chains follows, all from one sample in a study of glioma-infiltrating T cells after dendritic cell vaccination. Assay used: immunoSEQ multiplex PCR; TCRdb lists only in-frame clones, some missing. The sample includes some 70,000 clones, 75% to 90% seen only once; the top ten take approximately 8.5%. Source: blood, taken before dendritic cell vaccination. Every receptor here comes from a human donor with glioblastoma. Each CDR3 is given with its conserved first and last residue. D genes are given only for firm matches. Clone size is stated in some rows and not others, as once, few, many or a class when expanded.

v_gene	j_gene	abundance	d_gene	CDR3aa
TRBV23-1	TRBJ2-5	.	.	CASTLQGPRETQYF
TRBV12-5	TRBJ1-2	.	.	CASGLVRGTGYTF
TRBV5-4	TRBJ2-7	.	.	CASSYRADEQYF
TRBV6-1	TRBJ2-5	.	TRBD2	CASKGLAGVWTQYF
TRBV28	TRBJ1-1	.	TRBD1	CASSMGSTGDTEAFF
TRBV10-2	TRBJ2-1	.	.	CASGLYNEQFF
TRBV6-6	TRBJ2-7	.	TRBD1	CASSTGGSYEQYF
TRBV7-8	TRBJ2-2	.	TRBD1	CASSLFAAGGNTGELFF
TRBV25-1	TRBJ1-6	.	.	CASSEYPAGNNSPLHF
TRBV5-4	TRBJ1-2	.	.	CASSFGGPSRYGYTF
TRBV27	TRBJ2-1	.	TRBD1	CASSLDGTGSYNEQFF
TRBV19	TRBJ1-5	once	.	CASSIDPPGLSQPQHF
TRBV28	TRBJ2-4	many	TRBD2	CASSSTGGEANIQYF
TRBV9	TRBJ2-1	.	.	CASSNWGDEQFF
TRBV29-1	TRBJ2-2	.	.	CSVEWGVTGELFF
TRBV7-2	TRBJ2-7	.	.	CASSSGIWRGRTYEQYF
TRBV5-6	TRBJ1-1	.	.	CASSLDTGWYTEAFF
TRBV19	TRBJ1-5	.	TRBD1	CASSIGSGQGHQPQHF
TRBV5-4	TRBJ2-2	.	.	CASRWGETGELFF
TRBV30	TRBJ2-2	.	.	CAWSVLANGELFF
TRBV6-1	TRBJ1-5	once	.	CASSASDLGLAHF
TRBV6-5	TRBJ1-2	.	TRBD1	CASRESGTAYGYTF
TRBV5-6	TRBJ2-7	.	.	CASSLVGRFKNEQYF
TRBV10-1	TRBJ2-4	.	TRBD1	CASSETGGITKNIQYF